The rows below give T cell receptor beta chains drawn from one sample of a study of T cell clones after liver transplantation. Only in-frame clones appear in the TCRdb table, and some are missing; sequencing was by immunoSEQ multiplex PCR. The top ten hold roughly 27% of the sample, which has some 15,000 clones, approximately 81% seen once. This material consisted of CD8+ T cells from blood, taken around 48 months after liver transplant. All receptors come from a human patient who received a liver transplant. The graft donor may be the source of some T cells. Each CDR3 is given with its conserved first and last residue. D genes are given only for firm matches. Size values are once, few and many counts, or a class for expanded clones, and some rows have none.

v_gene: TRBV1; j_gene: TRBJ1-2; d_gene: -; abundance: -; CDR3aa: CTSSQAKIIDGPGPNYGYTF; CDR3nt: TGCACCAGCAGCCAGGCGAAGATCATAGACGGACCCGGGCCTAACTATGGCTACACCTTC
v_gene: TRBV5-1; j_gene: TRBJ2-7; d_gene: -; abundance: -; CDR3aa: CASSLTGVNEQYF; CDR3nt: TGCGCCAGCAGCTTGACGGGGGTCAACGAGCAGTACTTC
v_gene: TRBV29-1; j_gene: TRBJ2-1; d_gene: TRBD1; abundance: -; CDR3aa: CSVDARQGYYNEQFF; CDR3nt: TGCAGCGTTGATGCTCGACAGGGTTACTACAATGAGCAGTTCTTC
v_gene: TRBV2; j_gene: TRBJ2-3; d_gene: TRBD2; abundance: once; CDR3aa: CASSEGLAGVSDTQYF; CDR3nt: TGTGCCAGCAGTGAAGGACTAGCGGGGGTGTCAGATACGCAGTATTTT
v_gene: TRBV7-3; j_gene: TRBJ1-2; d_gene: -; abundance: -; CDR3aa: CASSSGTPEGYGYTF; CDR3nt: TGTGCCAGCAGCTCCGGGACTCCTGAGGGCTATGGCTACACCTTC
v_gene: TRBV14; j_gene: TRBJ2-5; d_gene: TRBD2; abundance: few; CDR3aa: CASSQGLAGDLRETQYF; CDR3nt: TGTGCCAGCAGCCAAGGACTAGCGGGAGATCTCCGGGAGACCCAGTACTTC
v_gene: TRBV12-5; j_gene: TRBJ1-4; d_gene: TRBD1; abundance: -; CDR3aa: CASGLGYETGGEKLFF; CDR3nt: TGTGCTAGTGGTTTGGGGTACGAGACAGGGGGAGAAAAACTGTTTTTT
v_gene: TRBV7-3; j_gene: TRBJ2-7; d_gene: TRBD2; abundance: -; CDR3aa: CASSPSGGYEQYF; CDR3nt: TGTGCCAGCAGCCCCAGCGGGGGTTACGAGCAGTACTTC
v_gene: TRBV11-1; j_gene: TRBJ2-7; d_gene: -; abundance: -; CDR3aa: CASSSYPGGSYEQYF; CDR3nt: TGTGCCAGCAGCTCATATCCCGGCGGCTCCTACGAGCAGTACTTC
v_gene: TRBV5-6; j_gene: TRBJ2-3; d_gene: -; abundance: -; CDR3aa: CASSEEGDTQYF; CDR3nt: TGTGCCAGCAGCGAAGAAGGGGATACGCAGTATTTT
v_gene: TRBV29-1; j_gene: TRBJ1-1; d_gene: -; abundance: -; CDR3aa: CSVEVSLRAEAFF; CDR3nt: TGCAGCGTTGAAGTCTCTCTCCGGGCTGAAGCTTTCTTT
v_gene: TRBV5-5; j_gene: TRBJ1-4; d_gene: -; abundance: -; CDR3aa: CASQTMTGEKLFF; CDR3nt: TGTGCCAGCCAAACAATGACCGGGGAAAAACTGTTTTTT
v_gene: TRBV27; j_gene: TRBJ2-5; d_gene: TRBD2; abundance: -; CDR3aa: CASSSTSGRETQYF; CDR3nt: TGTGCCAGCAGTTCGACTAGCGGGCGCGAGACCCAGTACTTC
v_gene: TRBV7-2; j_gene: TRBJ1-5; d_gene: -; abundance: once; CDR3aa: CASSFTGYSNQPQHF; CDR3nt: TGTGCCAGCAGCTTTACGGGTTATAGCAATCAGCCCCAGCATTTT
v_gene: TRBV4-3; j_gene: TRBJ1-3; d_gene: TRBD1; abundance: few; CDR3aa: CASSQDSGGLGNTIYF; CDR3nt: TGCGCCAGCAGCCAAGATTCAGGGGGGCTTGGAAACACCATATATTTT
v_gene: TRBV28; j_gene: TRBJ2-1; d_gene: TRBD2; abundance: once; CDR3aa: CASGPREFAYNEQFF; CDR3nt: TGTGCCAGCGGCCCGCGGGAGTTCGCCTACAATGAGCAGTTCTTC
v_gene: TRBV6-5; j_gene: TRBJ1-5; d_gene: -; abundance: -; CDR3aa: CASSYPGRLNQPQHF; CDR3nt: TGTGCCAGCAGTTATCCGGGACGGCTGAATCAGCCCCAGCATTTT